The clone carrying this T cell receptor (beta chain) was detected a few times. Its target is not known. The CDR3 is 14 amino acids. Germline CDR1 is SGHTA and CDR2 is FQGNSA. Trimming left V 4 bases short and J 7 bases short, with 16 bases between. The data belong to a study of early T cells in non-severe SARS-CoV-2 infection. Whole-study context: Bulk RNA isolated from unsorted whole blood underwent sequencing; chains were not paired. Study-level findings and limits: Matching against VDJdb likely underestimated virus-specific expansions, favoring anti-spike CD8.

Researchers attached unique molecular identifiers to individual cDNA molecules. TCRdb recomputed calls from the 5' RACE reads with MiXCR, one row per CDR3 protein. The sample has 60,000 or so distinct CDR3 sequences, about 9.4% seen once. Sequenced: whole blood. The receptor's source is an adult who was a healthcare worker with PCR-confirmed SARS-CoV-2 infection or an uninfected control (not recorded which). V gene TRBV7-2 combines with J gene TRBJ1-1, with D tentatively TRBD1 (6 bases). CDR3 loop: CASSYGTFYSEAFF. The CDR3 coding sequence is TGTGCCAGCAGCTACGGGACATTTTACAGTGAAGCTTTCTTT.